Each of the 22 T cell receptor beta chains below was sequenced from the same sample in a study of blood T cells in healthy people across ages. A sample-barcoded 5' primer and a J-beta primer mix were used in a second PCR of about 6 to 12 cycles. One entry per CDR3 protein, called by TCRdb with MiXCR from the 5' RACE reads. The table records about 1.4 million distinct CDR3 sequences, 45% to 70% of them present only once. The sample was blood. The receptors were gathered from a man aged 18 to 29 in good health.

This clonotype was counted a few times. The chain carries TRBV27 and TRBJ2-7, with TRBD1 matching over 7 bases. The CDR3 consists of 17 residues. V was clipped by 6 bases and J by 3 bases; unmatched bases: 17. Germline-derived CDR1 and CDR2 are MNHEY and SMNVEV (reference sequence). CDR3 sequence reads: CASRAPLKGTVDYEQYF. DNA of the CDR3: TGTGCCAGCAGAGCACCTCTTAAGGGGACAGTAGACTACGAGCAGTACTTC.

This clonotype was found once. The chain is built from TRBV20-1 and TRBJ2-1; D gene unclear. The germline V gene encodes CDR1 DFQATT and CDR2 SNEGSKA (reference sequence). The CDR3 is 14 residues long. V was shortened by 2 bases and J by 4 bases, with 12 bases between the two germline ends. The CDR3: CSARYVEFYNEQFF. The CDR3 bases are TGCAGTGCTAGATACGTCGAATTTTACAATGAGCAGTTCTTC.

This clonotype was seen a few times. V gene TRBV29-1 combines with J gene TRBJ1-2; the D is unclear. Germline V CDR1 and CDR2: SQVTM, ANQGSEA. V lost 4 bases and J lost 4, with 10 bases in between. CDR3 length: 12 amino acids. The CDR3 here is CSVAAVGYGYTF. The CDR3 region has the DNA TGCAGCGTTGCGGCCGTGGGCTATGGCTACACCTTC.

The rearrangement joins TRBV12-3 or TRBV12-4 to TRBJ2-5; D not resolved. The J call is in doubt because the DNA end fits TRBJ2-7 better. There are 12 residues in the CDR3. Written as DNA, the CDR3 is TGTGCCAGCAGTTTGAGGATCCACGAGCAGTACTTC. This translates into CASSLRIHEQYF.

The chain carries TRBV11-2 and TRBJ2-1; no reliable D call. CDR1 and CDR2 from the germline V gene are SGHAT and FQNNGV. This CDR3 is built from 14 residues. Trimming stripped 3 bases from V and 5 bases from J, with 11 bases between. CDR3 nucleotide sequence: TGTGCCAGCAGCTTGCCGAGGAGCGACAATGAGCAGTTCTTC. Translated, it gives CASSLPRSDNEQFF. Full variable domain (rest looked up from reference TRBV11-2 and TRBJ2-1): EAGVAQSPRYKIIEKRQSVAFWCNPISGHATLYWYQQILGQGPKLLIQFQNNGVVDDSQLPKDRFSAERLKGVDSTLKIQPAKLEDSAVYLCASSLPRSDNEQFFGPGTRLTVL.

The chain uses TRBV5-5 and TRBJ2-5; 10 nucleotides match TRBD1. Germline CDR1 and CDR2: SGHKS and YYEKEE (reference sequence). The trim removed 2 bases at V and 4 bases at J, leaving 11 bases unmatched. The CDR3 consists of 17 residues. CDR3 DNA sequence: TGTGCCAGCAGCTTTCGACTTTGGGGGACAGGGGTAGAGACCCAGTACTTC. Translated, it gives CASSFRLWGTGVETQYF.

The chain is built from TRBV20-1 and TRBJ2-5, with 9 bases lining up with TRBD2. Trimming at V came to 2 bases and at J to 5 bases, leaving 9 bases not matched to a gene. Germline lookup yields CDR1 DFQATT and CDR2 SNEGSKA (reference sequence). The length of the CDR3 is 15 residues. Here the CDR3 reads CSARSRTSDIETQYF. CDR3 bases: TGCAGTGCTAGATCCCGGACTAGCGATATCGAGACCCAGTACTTC.

A few counts support this clonotype. The chain links TRBV29-1 to TRBJ2-1, with 14 bases identical to TRBD2. J lost 0 bases, V lost 1 base, and 5 bases had no gene match. The CDR3 covers 18 residues. In germline, CDR1 is SQVTM, CDR2 ANQGSEA. CDR3 sequence (DNA): TGCAGCGTTGAAGGGACTAGCGGGAGGCCTATCTCCTACAATGAGCAGTTCTTC. Its protein is CSVEGTSGRPISYNEQFF.

This chain joins TRBV2 and TRBJ1-4; 7 bases fit TRBD1. Germline V gives CDR1 SNHLY, CDR2 FYNNEI. The CDR3 totals 20 residues. With 4 bases clipped from V and 5 bases from J, the junction kept 22 bases outside the gene matches. The CDR3 DNA reads as TGTGCCAGCAGTGTGGGGGGGCTGACAGGGTTCATGCCTTCCAATGAAAAACTGTTTTTT. Its protein is CASSVGGLTGFMPSNEKLFF.

This clonotype was detected a few times. The chain has TRBV20-1 and TRBJ2-1; 10 bases agree with TRBD2. This CDR3 contains 14 residues. Germline V gene lookup returns CDR1 DFQATT and CDR2 SNEGSKA (reference sequence). Trimming removed 4 bases from V and 8 bases from J; junction bases left unmatched: 8. The DNA of the CDR3 is TGCAGTGCTACCCCCGGGACTAGCGAGGATGAGCAGTTCTTC. This encodes CSATPGTSEDEQFF.

The V call is TRBV4-1, the J call TRBJ2-3, with TRBD2 identical over 7 bases. The length of the CDR3 is 15 residues. V was clipped by 3 bases and J by 5 bases; unmatched bases: 8. Germline assignment: CDR1 MGHRA and CDR2 YSYEKL. The CDR3 region has the DNA TGCGCCAGCAGCCAGGTCGCGGGAGATGTAGATACGCAGTATTTT. Its translation: CASSQVAGDVDTQYF.

For this clonotype: A clone one base away is much larger, so this may be a read error. V usage is TRBV4-3 and J usage is TRBJ2-2, with no clear D. From germline, CDR1 is LGHNA and CDR2 YSLEER. The CDR3 spans 16 residues. CDR3 bases: TGCGTCAGCAGCCACCATCGGGCAGACCAGACAGGGGAGCTGTTTTTT. Translation: CVSSHHRADQTGELFF.

The J gene is TRBJ1-4, the V gene TRBV29-1, with D perhaps matching TRBD1 (5 bases). Per germline, CDR1 SQVTM and CDR2 ANQGSEA. CDR3 size: 16 residues. Deletions cut 1 base from V and 6 bases from J, with 18 bases between. The CDR3 here is CSVEASPGAWYEKLFF. In DNA, the CDR3 is TGCAGCGTTGAAGCCTCTCCCGGGGCTTGGTATGAAAAACTGTTTTTT.

The V and J genes are TRBV11-1 and TRBJ2-1, with no clear D. The V gene's germline CDR1 is SGHAT and CDR2 FQDESV (reference sequence). Between the trimmed V and J ends, which lost 6 bases and 0 bases, there was a span of 15 bases. The CDR3 has 16 amino acids. CDR3 bases: TGTGCCAGCAGTTACAGACCGCAGAGCTCCTACAATGAGCAGTTCTTC. Protein sequence: CASSYRPQSSYNEQFF.

This chain links TRBV11-1 with TRBJ2-5; 9 bases are a match to TRBD1. Per the germline V gene, CDR1 is SGHAT and CDR2 is FQDESV (reference sequence). Unmatched junction bases numbered 11, after V lost 2 bases and J lost 1 base. The CDR3 length is 18 residues. This CDR3 reads CASSLRPRDRVPQETQYF. CDR3 nucleotide sequence: TGTGCCAGCAGCTTAAGACCCCGGGACAGGGTTCCCCAAGAGACCCAGTACTTC.

This clonotype appeared many times. This chain joins TRBV6-2 or TRBV6-3 and TRBJ2-1, with TRBD1 matching over 10 bases. Losses at the gene ends were 4 bases for V and 7 bases for J; bases not matched to a gene: 7. Germline V CDR1 and CDR2: MNHEY, SVGEGT. The CDR3 totals 15 residues. The CDR3 sequence: CASSSGTGVWNEQFF. CDR3 nucleotide sequence: TGTGCCAGCAGTTCCGGGACAGGGGTTTGGAATGAGCAGTTCTTC.

This clonotype came up a few times. DNA for the CDR3: TGTGCCAGCAGGAGACAGGGTAAAGCAGATACGCAGTATTTT. It is translated as CASRRQGKADTQYF. The rearrangement joins TRBV14 to TRBJ2-3; 7 bases are a match to TRBD1. This CDR3 contains 14 residues. In germline, CDR1 is SGHDN, CDR2 FVKESK. With V trimmed by 6 bases and J by 4 bases, 7 bases remained unmatched.

V is TRBV20-1 and J is TRBJ1-5; D call uncertain. Germline CDR1 DFQATT, CDR2 SNEGSKA (reference sequence). CDR3 length: 13 residues. V was pared by 5 bases and J by 11 bases, with 19 bases between. In nucleotides, the CDR3 is TGCAGTGCTCGAACCGGGAGACTACTAGCCCAGCATTTT. Translation gives CSARTGRLLAQHF.

The CDR3 is CASSKDEDRYEQYF. The CDR3 bases are TGTGCCAGCAGCAAAGACGAGGACAGATACGAGCAGTACTTC. The V call is TRBV21-1, the J call TRBJ2-7; the table calls TRBD1, which could not be checked here. TRBV21-1 is a pseudogene segment. The CDR3 runs 14 residues.

This clonotype appeared a few times. J is TRBJ1-6 and V is TRBV27; no definite D call. Deletions cut 6 bases from V and 10 bases from J, with 10 bases between. Germline V gene data show CDR1 as MNHEY and CDR2 as SMNVEV (reference sequence). There are 12 residues in the CDR3. The CDR3: CASSLIGSPLHF. The CDR3 coding sequence is TGTGCCAGCAGCTTGATAGGATCACCCCTCCACTTT.

This sequence joins TRBV19 and TRBJ2-1; 14 bases line up with TRBD2. Germline assignment: CDR1 LNHDA and CDR2 SQIVND (reference sequence). The ends lost 5 bases at V and 8 bases at J; junction bases unmatched: 8. This CDR3 has 16 amino acids. The CDR3 bases are TGTGCCAGTAGTCCGGGACTAGCGGGAGTATTCGATGAGCAGTTCTTC. Translated, it gives CASSPGLAGVFDEQFF.

The chain is built from TRBV5-4 and TRBJ2-1; D perhaps matches TRBD2 (6 bases). Germline values: CDR1 SGHNT, CDR2 YYREEE (reference sequence). Trimming cost V 0 bases and J 7 bases, with 14 bases left between them. This CDR3 spans 15 amino acids. The CDR3 DNA reads TGTGCCAGCAGCTTGGCCTATAGCGGCTATAATGAGCAGTTCTTC. Translation gives CASSLAYSGYNEQFF. The full variable domain, rest sourced from reference TRBV5-4 and TRBJ2-1, is ETGVTQSPTHLIKTRGQQVTLRCSSQSGHNTVSWYQQALGQGPQFIFQYYREEENGRGNFPPRFSGLQFPNYSSELNVNALELDDSALYLCASSLAYSGYNEQFFGPGTRLTVL.